Shown below are 18 T cell receptor beta chains from a single sample sequenced in a study of blood T cell repertoires in COVID-19. Assay: immunoSEQ multiplex PCR; the TCRdb copy retains only in-frame clones and omits some. The sample contains around 160,000 clones, 87% of which appear only once. Input material: PBMCs or T cells enriched from blood (not recorded which). The receptors were gathered from a woman aged 40 to 50 who had been exposed to COVID-19.

The chain couples TRBV5-1 to TRBJ2-7; TRBD1 aligns across 7 bases. CDR1 is SGHRS, CDR2 YFSETQ, per germline. Germline trimming cut 4 bases from V and 6 bases from J; bases unmatched to any gene: 10. The CDR3 is 14 residues long. The CDR3 coding sequence is TGCGCCAGCAGCCCCGGGACAGTTCAGTCCGAGCAGTACTTC. It translates to CASSPGTVQSEQYF.

The chain uses TRBV10-3 and TRBJ1-2; TRBD1 might be the D (5 bases). CDR1 ENHRY and CDR2 SYGVKD come from the germline V gene. This CDR3 region has 13 residues. Trimming took 6 bases from V and 4 from J, leaving 12 bases between them. This CDR3 is CAISLTDIYGYTF. The CDR3 DNA is TGTGCCATCAGCCTGACGGACATCTATGGCTACACCTTC.

The chain uses TRBV7-9 and TRBJ2-1; 11 nucleotides align to TRBD2. With 1 base clipped from V and 3 bases from J, the junction kept 5 bases outside the gene matches. The CDR3 spans 17 residues. CDR1 is SEHNR and CDR2 is FQNEAQ in the germline V gene (reference sequence). CDR3 protein: CASSLGLSGGVYNEQFF. In DNA, the CDR3 is TGTGCCAGCAGCTTAGGGCTTAGCGGGGGGGTCTACAATGAGCAGTTCTTC. The full variable domain, with the rest looked up from reference TRBV7-9 and TRBJ2-1, is DTGVSQNPRHKITKRGQNVTFRCDPISEHNRLYWYRQTLGQGPEFLTYFQNEAQLEKSRLLSDRFSAERPKGSFSTLEIQRTEQGDSAMYLCASSLGLSGGVYNEQFFGPGTRLTVL.

The V and J genes are TRBV20-1 and TRBJ2-1, with 12 bases that match TRBD2. This CDR3 contains 17 residues. Germline V gene sequence: CDR1 DFQATT, CDR2 SNEGSKA (reference sequence). V trimming: 3 bases; J trimming: 10 bases; junction bases outside the gene matches: 16. CDR3: CSASQSAGLAGTLEQFF. CDR3 DNA: TGCAGTGCTAGTCAATCAGCCGGACTAGCGGGAACCTTAGAGCAGTTCTTC.

This clone was found once. The rearrangement links TRBV14 to TRBJ2-5; 10 bases fit TRBD2. Germline V gives CDR1 SGHDN, CDR2 FVKESK. There are 15 residues in the CDR3. Losses at the gene ends were 5 bases for V and 2 bases for J; bases not matched to a gene: 5. The DNA of the CDR3 is TGTGCCAGCAGCATACTAGCGGGAATACAAGAGACCCAGTACTTC. It encodes CASSILAGIQETQYF. The full variable domain, rest sourced from reference TRBV14 and TRBJ2-5, is EAGVTQFPSHSVIEKGQTVTLRCDPISGHDNLYWYRRVMGKEIKFLLHFVKESKQDESGMPNNRFLAERTGGTYSTLKVQPAELEDSGVYFCASSILAGIQETQYFGPGTRLLVL.

This clone is a singleton in its sample. The chain has TRBV18 and TRBJ1-1; TRBD1 might be the D (5 bases). Trimming took 0 bases from V and 0 from J, leaving 11 bases between them. Germline loops: CDR1 KGHSH, CDR2 LQKENI. This CDR3 contains 16 residues. DNA of the CDR3: TGTGCCAGCTCACCACCGCAGGGCTCGATGAACACTGAAGCTTTCTTT. Encoded protein: CASSPPQGSMNTEAFF. The entire variable domain, with the rest obtained from reference TRBV18 and TRBJ1-1, is as follows: NAGVMQNPRHLVRRRGQEARLRCSPMKGHSHVYWYRQLPEEGLKFMVYLQKENIIDESGMPKERFSAEFPKEGPSILRIQQVVRGDSAAYFCASSPPQGSMNTEAFFGQGTRLTVV.

The chain recombines TRBV2 with TRBJ2-7, with 7 positions matching TRBD1. The CDR3 extends over 14 amino acids. Trimming removed 6 bases from V and 0 bases from J; junction bases left unmatched: 5. Germline V gene sequence: CDR1 SNHLY, CDR2 FYNNEI. CDR3: CASRVDRNSYEQYF. CDR3 coding DNA: TGTGCCAGCAGAGTGGACAGGAACTCCTACGAGCAGTACTTC.

The CDR3 DNA reads as TGTGCCAGCAACTCCCGAGCGGGAGGGTACAATGAGCAGTTCTTC. Protein product: CASNSRAGGYNEQFF. The chain recombines TRBV2 with TRBJ2-1; 10 bases align to TRBD2. V trimming: 7 bases; J trimming: 4 bases; junction bases outside the gene matches: 7. The CDR3 length is 15 residues. Germline CDR1 and CDR2: SNHLY and FYNNEI.

This chain uses TRBV20-1 with TRBJ2-3; 9 nucleotides line up with TRBD2. Per the germline V gene, CDR1 is DFQATT and CDR2 is SNEGSKA (reference sequence). The V segment lost 3 bases and the J segment 6 bases; nucleotides outside the gene matches: 10. CDR3 length: 15 amino acids. This chain's CDR3 is CSASNGGGARDTQYF. CDR3 nucleotide sequence: TGCAGTGCTAGTAATGGCGGGGGGGCGAGGGATACGCAGTATTTT.

J is TRBJ1-6 and V is TRBV11-2; D unclear. Looked up from germline, CDR1 is SGHAT and CDR2 is FQNNGV. Trimming removed 0 bases from V and 10 bases from J, with 13 bases in between. The CDR3 has 15 residues. The CDR3 reads CASSLEGVAGSPLHF. The CDR3 nucleotides read TGTGCCAGCAGCTTAGAGGGCGTGGCGGGGTCACCCCTCCACTTT. The variable domain in full, completed from reference TRBV11-2 and TRBJ1-6, reads EAGVAQSPRYKIIEKRQSVAFWCNPISGHATLYWYQQILGQGPKLLIQFQNNGVVDDSQLPKDRFSAERLKGVDSTLKIQPAKLEDSAVYLCASSLEGVAGSPLHFGNGTRLTVT.

The J gene is TRBJ2-7, the V gene TRBV20-1; 7 bases are a match to TRBD2. Trimming removed 3 bases from V and 0 bases from J; junction bases left unmatched: 5. The CDR3 runs to 14 residues. CDR1 and CDR2 from the germline V gene are DFQATT and SNEGSKA (reference sequence). The CDR3 DNA sequence: TGCAGTGCTAGTCGGCTAGCGGTCTCCTACGAGCAGTACTTC. Its translation: CSASRLAVSYEQYF.

The CDR3 nucleotides are TGTGCCAGCAGTTACTCGAGGGGCGGGGGCCGGGCTTTCTTT. Translated: CASSYSRGGGRAFF. The chain employs TRBV6-5 and TRBJ1-1; possibly TRBD1 for D (6 bases). Trimming shortened V by 0 bases and J by 11 bases, and 16 bases separated the two germline ends. Germline V gene sequence: CDR1 MNHEY, CDR2 SVGAGI. The CDR3 covers 14 residues.

The genes are TRBV2 and TRBJ2-2; tentatively, D is TRBD2 (5 bases). Trimming took off 2 bases at V and 5 bases at J, with 9 bases between the two ends. Germline CDR1 SNHLY, CDR2 FYNNEI. The CDR3 has 14 residues. CDR3 DNA: TGTGCCAGCAGTGAAAGGCGGGTGACCGGGGAGCTGTTTTTT. As protein: CASSERRVTGELFF.

J is TRBJ2-7 and V is TRBV12-3 or TRBV12-4, with D possibly being TRBD1 (6 bases). The CDR3 is made up of 13 amino acids. V shed 4 bases and J shed 2 bases, with 9 bases lying between them. The CDR3 region is CASSWGQAYEQYF. The CDR3 nucleotides are TGTGCCAGCAGTTGGGGACAAGCCTACGAGCAGTACTTC.

The V and J genes are TRBV27 and TRBJ2-1; no clear D. V lost 5 bases and J lost 0, with 14 bases in between. The CDR3 is made up of 16 amino acids. Germline V gene data show CDR1 as MNHEY and CDR2 as SMNVEV (reference sequence). Written as DNA, the CDR3 is TGTGCCAGCAGTCCCGTCAGCGAGCTCTCCTACAATGAGCAGTTCTTC. This gives the protein CASSPVSELSYNEQFF.

V gene TRBV5-3 combines with J gene TRBJ1-4; D is unresolved. TRBV5-3 qualifies as an ORF whose function is uncertain. Between the trimmed V and J ends, which lost 7 bases and 6 bases, there was a span of 13 bases. CDR3 length equals 13 residues. The CDR3 loop reads CARPRVWDEKLFF. The CDR3 bases are TGTGCCAGACCTCGGGTCTGGGATGAAAAACTGTTTTTT.

V and J are TRBV12-5 and TRBJ2-7; D perhaps matches TRBD1 (6 bases). Germline loops: CDR1 LGHNT, CDR2 FRNRAP. Trimming took off 7 bases at V and 2 bases at J, with 12 bases between the two ends. The CDR3 totals 13 residues. This CDR3 reads CASAPGQTYEQYF. CDR3 in DNA: TGTGCTAGTGCCCCGGGACAAACCTACGAGCAGTACTTC.

The V gene is TRBV27, the J gene TRBJ2-7, with 15 bases fitting TRBD2. Germline-derived CDR1 and CDR2 are MNHEY and SMNVEV (reference sequence). This CDR3 has 13 residues. V dropped 5 bases and J dropped 9; count of bases not matched to a gene: 2. Here the CDR3 reads CASSKGLAGGQYF. The CDR3, as DNA: TGTGCCAGCAGTAAGGGACTAGCGGGAGGGCAGTACTTC.